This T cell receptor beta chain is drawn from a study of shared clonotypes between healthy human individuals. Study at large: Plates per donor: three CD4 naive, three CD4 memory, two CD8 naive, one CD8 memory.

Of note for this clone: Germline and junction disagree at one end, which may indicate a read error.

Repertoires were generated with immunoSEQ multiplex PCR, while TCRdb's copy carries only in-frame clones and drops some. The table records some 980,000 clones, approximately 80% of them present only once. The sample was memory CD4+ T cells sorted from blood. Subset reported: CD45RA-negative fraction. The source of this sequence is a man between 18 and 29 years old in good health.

For the CDR3, the DNA is TGTGCTAGCAGCTTAGAAAGCGGGAGCGTAGAGACCCAGTACTTC. This translates into CASSLESGSVETQYF. The gene calls are TRBV7-7 and TRBJ2-5; 8 bases align to TRBD2. Germline CDR1 and CDR2: SSHAT and FNYEAQ (reference sequence). The CDR3 consists of 15 residues.